The next 21 T cell receptor beta chains were all read from a single sample in a study of Graves' ophthalmopathy and Graves' hyperthyroidism (dated by TCRdb to the late 2010s). The reads were generated on an Illumina HiSeq 2000. TCR beta CDR3 regions were amplified from RNA transcripts for repertoire sequencing. The first round was an RT-PCR using HTBI primers with the Qiagen OneStep RT-PCR kit, and this first round was followed by a second-round multiplex PCR, then size selection and purification. TCRdb applied fastp at Q25 and MiXCR to the public reads, then kept only in-frame beta chains. Entries that share a CDR3 protein sequence are merged under the most common genes and DNA. The sample has about 400,000 distinct CDR3 sequences on record, about 17% of them singletons. The top ten clonotypes cover 1.6% of the sample. Sequenced: peripheral blood. Source of these receptors: a woman aged 18-29 years with Graves' ophthalmopathy. Donor details come from another sample of the same person, matched by shared clones.

The table lists this clonotype with a count of one. The chain employs TRBV30 and TRBJ2-7; tentative D call: TRBD2 (5 bases). The V end lost 4 bases, the J end lost 0 bases, and 13 bases lay between the germline ends. Germline V gives CDR1 GTSNPN, CDR2 SVGIG (reference sequence). This CDR3 has 14 residues. Here the CDR3 DNA reads TGTGCCTGGAATGGACGGGGAAGCTCCTACGAGCAGTACTTC. Encoded protein: CAWNGRGSSYEQYF.

This chain joins TRBV20-1 and TRBJ1-2; 10 nucleotides agree with TRBD1. The CDR3 totals 15 residues. Germline CDR1 DFQATT, CDR2 SNEGSKA (reference sequence). J lost 4 bases, V lost 4 bases, and 9 bases had no gene match. In DNA form, the CDR3 reads TGCAGTGCTATCCCTGGGGGACAGGGGATCTATGGCTACACCTTC. Its protein product is CSAIPGGQGIYGYTF.

The chain combines TRBV19 with TRBJ1-5; D might be TRBD1 (5 bases). This CDR3 comprises 14 residues. Germline CDR1 is LNHDA and CDR2 is SQIVND (reference sequence). Trimming cost V 8 bases and J 1 base, with 12 bases left between them. The CDR3 protein is CASEGQASNQPQHF. CDR3 nucleotides: TGTGCCAGTGAGGGGCAGGCGAGCAATCAGCCCCAGCATTTT.

This clonotype was picked up many times. V usage is TRBV24-1 and J usage is TRBJ2-7, with 10 bases matching TRBD1. The CDR3 sequence is 14 residues long. J lost 4 bases, V lost 7 bases, and 6 bases had no gene match. CDR1 KGHDR and CDR2 SFDVKD come from the germline V gene. The CDR3 coding sequence is TGTGCCACCAGCGGGACAGGGGATTCTTACGAGCAGTACTTC. As protein: CATSGTGDSYEQYF.

In this sample, this clonotype turned up many times. The CDR3 DNA follows: TGTGCCAGTAGTATGGGGACGGAACAGCCCCAGCATTTT. Translated: CASSMGTEQPQHF. The rearrangement uses TRBV19 and TRBJ1-5, with D possibly TRBD1 on 5 matching bases. V was shortened by 3 bases and J by 7 bases, with 10 bases between the two germline ends. This CDR3 has 13 residues. CDR1 and CDR2 from the germline V gene are LNHDA and SQIVND (reference sequence).

There are many counts of this clonotype. The chain joins TRBV27 to TRBJ2-7; no clear D. Germline V gives CDR1 MNHEY, CDR2 SMNVEV (reference sequence). With 2 bases removed from V and 2 bases from J, the gap between germline ends came to 7 bases. This CDR3 comprises 13 residues. This chain's CDR3 is CASSLMAAYEQYF. CDR3 nucleotides: TGTGCCAGCAGTTTAATGGCAGCCTACGAGCAGTACTTC.

This sequence joins TRBV12-3 or TRBV12-4 and TRBJ1-2, with 7 bases aligning to TRBD1. CDR3 length equals 14 residues. J lost 4 bases, V lost 7 bases, and 9 bases had no gene match. DNA for the CDR3: TGTGCCAGCACTGAATCACAGGGGAGCTATGGCTACACCTTC. Its protein product is CASTESQGSYGYTF.

The chain couples TRBV4-2 to TRBJ1-2; D unclear. The V end was cut by 1 base, the J end by 6 bases, with 12 bases between. The CDR3 extends over 14 amino acids. Germline V lookup: CDR1 LGHNA, CDR2 YNFKEQ. CDR3 nucleotides: TGTGCCAGCAGCCAAGTAGGGCCACAAGATGGCTACACCTTC. Translation gives CASSQVGPQDGYTF.

This clonotype was seen a single time. V and J are TRBV6-2 or TRBV6-3 and TRBJ1-2, with D unclear. The CDR3 runs to 15 residues. V lost 1 base and J 5 bases, leaving 14 bases between the germline ends. CDR1 is MNHEY, CDR2 SVGEGT, per germline. DNA for the CDR3: TGTGCCAGCAGTTACTTTTCCTCGGGTCAATATGGCTACACCTTC. Its protein product is CASSYFSSGQYGYTF.

This clonotype was seen only once. The rearrangement uses TRBV7-2 and TRBJ2-2, with no clear D. V lost 2 bases and J 2 bases, leaving 6 bases between the germline ends. The germline V gene has CDR1 SGHTA and CDR2 FQGNSA. This CDR3 contains 14 residues. The CDR3 nucleotides read TGTGCCAGCAGCTTAAGTTATAACACCGGGGAGCTGTTTTTT. Translated: CASSLSYNTGELFF.

This clonotype was found many times. The J gene is TRBJ1-1, the V gene TRBV6-2 or TRBV6-3; weak D call: TRBD1 (6 bases). The length of the CDR3 is 15 residues. V lost 5 bases and J lost 5, with 18 bases in between. Germline lookup yields CDR1 MNHEY and CDR2 SVGEGT. The CDR3 here is CASSVTGTKITEAFF. The CDR3 DNA reads as TGTGCCAGCAGTGTAACCGGGACAAAGATTACTGAAGCTTTCTTT.

This clonotype has a count of ten or more. This sequence joins TRBV28 and TRBJ1-1; D is unclear. Germline loops: CDR1 MDHEN, CDR2 SYDVKM. V gave up 3 bases and J gave up 1 base, with 9 bases separating them. This CDR3 spans 14 amino acids. CDR3 in amino acids: CASSLTPSNTEAFF. The CDR3 coding sequence is TGTGCCAGCAGTTTGACACCCTCGAACACTGAAGCTTTCTTT.

In this sample, this clonotype turned up many times. The chain has TRBV9 and TRBJ1-1; tentatively, D is TRBD1 (6 bases). Trimming pared 0 bases from V and 1 base from J, leaving 10 bases between. Germline-derived CDR1 and CDR2 are SGDLS and YYNGEE. The CDR3 covers 15 residues. Here the CDR3 DNA reads TGTGCCAGCAGCGTAGAATCGGACAGGAACACTGAAGCTTTCTTT. Translating it yields CASSVESDRNTEAFF.

The rearrangement joins TRBV6-2 or TRBV6-3 to TRBJ2-7; TRBD2 matches at 13 bases. The CDR3 is 16 amino acids. The germline V gene has CDR1 MNHEY and CDR2 SVGEGT. Germline trimming cut 6 bases from V and 4 bases from J; bases unmatched to any gene: 9. The CDR3 sequence: CASSLLAGGPQYEQYF. The CDR3 DNA sequence: TGTGCCAGCAGCCTACTAGCGGGAGGGCCTCAGTACGAGCAGTACTTC.

This chain connects TRBV10-3 to TRBJ2-7, with 7 bases aligning to TRBD2. The J segment lost 3 bases and the V segment lost 6 bases, leaving 11 bases of the junction unmatched. Germline CDR1 and CDR2: ENHRY and SYGVKD. This CDR3 comprises 15 residues. CDR3 DNA: TGTGCCATCAGGATGAGCCTAGCGGCCAACTACGAGCAGTACTTC. Encoded protein: CAIRMSLAANYEQYF.

The chain links TRBV28 to TRBJ2-7, with D perhaps TRBD1 or TRBD2 (6 bases each). The V end lost 2 bases, the J end lost 2 bases, and 13 bases lay between the germline ends. Per the germline V gene, CDR1 is MDHEN and CDR2 is SYDVKM. CDR3 length: 15 amino acids. CDR3 sequence (DNA): TGTGCCAGCAGTTTAACCCCGGGGGCCCCCTACGAGCAGTACTTC. It specifies CASSLTPGAPYEQYF.

This clonotype was detected many times. J is TRBJ2-4 and V is TRBV6-5, with D uncertain. V lost 0 bases and J 6 bases, leaving 15 bases between the germline ends. This CDR3 is 16 amino acids long. CDR1 and CDR2 from the germline V gene are MNHEY and SVGAGI. The CDR3 here is CASSYSRFWGRNIQYF. The CDR3 DNA reads TGTGCCAGCAGTTACTCACGATTTTGGGGAAGAAACATTCAGTACTTC.

The sample holds a few counts of this clonotype. This rearrangement joins TRBV14 to TRBJ2-7, with 11 nucleotides matching TRBD2. The CDR3 loop spans 16 amino acids. V was clipped by 4 bases and J by 0 bases; unmatched bases: 5. CDR1 and CDR2 (germline): SGHDN, FVKESK. The CDR3 DNA sequence: TGTGCCAGCAGCCCGGGACTAGCGGTGAGCTCCTACGAGCAGTACTTC. Protein: CASSPGLAVSSYEQYF.

This clonotype was observed at least ten times. V is TRBV28 and J is TRBJ2-7; D gene unclear. V gave up 7 bases and J gave up 0 bases, with 7 bases separating them. Germline CDR1 reads MDHEN; CDR2 reads SYDVKM. The CDR3 length is 12 residues. CDR3 DNA: TGTGCCAGCACTGCAAGCTCCTACGAGCAGTACTTC. Translated: CASTASSYEQYF.

Ten or more counts support this clonotype. The chain recombines TRBV15 with TRBJ1-5, with D perhaps TRBD1 (6 bases). The CDR3 contains 17 residues. The germline CDR1 and CDR2 sequences are LNHNV and YYDKDF (reference sequence). V was pared by 1 base and J by 4 bases, with 17 bases between. Written as DNA, the CDR3 is TGTGCCACCAGCAGAGGACGAACAGGGTCCTTTAATCAGCCCCAGCATTTT. Translation: CATSRGRTGSFNQPQHF.

Many counts were recorded for this clonotype. The V gene is TRBV5-6, the J gene TRBJ2-5; D unresolved. This CDR3 spans 13 amino acids. The ends were cut back, 3 bases at V and 5 bases at J, with 11 bases in the middle. The V gene's germline CDR1 is SGHDT and CDR2 YYEEEE. The CDR3 reads CASSSVSRETQYF. CDR3 bases: TGTGCCAGCAGCTCGGTTTCCCGGGAGACCCAGTACTTC.